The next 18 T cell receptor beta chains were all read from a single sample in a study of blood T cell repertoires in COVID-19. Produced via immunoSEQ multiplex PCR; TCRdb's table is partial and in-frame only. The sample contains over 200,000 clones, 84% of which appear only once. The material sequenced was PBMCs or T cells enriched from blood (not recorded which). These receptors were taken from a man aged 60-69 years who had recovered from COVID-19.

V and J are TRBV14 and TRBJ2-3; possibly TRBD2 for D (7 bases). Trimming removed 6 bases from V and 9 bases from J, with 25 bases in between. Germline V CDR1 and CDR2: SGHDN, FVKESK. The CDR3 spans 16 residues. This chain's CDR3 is CASSPGRGGMVRTQYF. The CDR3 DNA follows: TGTGCCAGCAGTCCTGGGCGCGGGGGCATGGTTAGGACGCAGTATTTT.

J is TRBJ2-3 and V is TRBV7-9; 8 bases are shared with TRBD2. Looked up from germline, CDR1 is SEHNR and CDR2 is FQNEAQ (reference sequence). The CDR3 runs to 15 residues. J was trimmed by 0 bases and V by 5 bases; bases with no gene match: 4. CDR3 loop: CASSKRGISTDTQYF. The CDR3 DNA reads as TGTGCCAGCAGCAAGCGGGGGATAAGCACAGATACGCAGTATTTT.

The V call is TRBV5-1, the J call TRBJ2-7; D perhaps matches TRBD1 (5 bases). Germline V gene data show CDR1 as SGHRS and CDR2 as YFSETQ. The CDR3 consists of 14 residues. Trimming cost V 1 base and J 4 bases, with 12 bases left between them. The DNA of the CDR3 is TGCGCCAGCAGCTTGAGGCTAGGGGATTACGAGCAGTACTTC. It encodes CASSLRLGDYEQYF.

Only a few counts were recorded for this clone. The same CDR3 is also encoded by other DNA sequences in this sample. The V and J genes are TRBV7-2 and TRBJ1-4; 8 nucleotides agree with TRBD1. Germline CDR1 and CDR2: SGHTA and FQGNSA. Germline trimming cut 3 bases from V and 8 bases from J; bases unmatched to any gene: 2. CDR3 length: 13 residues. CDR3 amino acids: CASSFTGGEKLFF. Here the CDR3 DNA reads TGTGCCAGCAGCTTCACAGGGGGGGAAAAACTGTTTTTT. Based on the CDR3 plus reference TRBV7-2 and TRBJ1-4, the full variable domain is GAGVSQSPSNKVTEKGKDVELRCDPISGHTALYWYRQSLGQGLEFLIYFQGNSAPDKSGLPSDRFSAERTGGSVSTLTIQRTQQEDSAVYLCASSFTGGEKLFFGSGTQLSVL.

CDR3 residues: CASSQDRSYGYTF. The CDR3 DNA is TGCGCCAGCAGCCAGGACAGAAGCTATGGCTACACCTTC. The chain couples TRBV4-1 to TRBJ1-2, with D possibly being TRBD1 (6 bases). Germline CDR1 is MGHRA and CDR2 is YSYEKL. This CDR3 has 13 amino acids. V lost 3 bases and J 4 bases, leaving 9 bases between the germline ends.

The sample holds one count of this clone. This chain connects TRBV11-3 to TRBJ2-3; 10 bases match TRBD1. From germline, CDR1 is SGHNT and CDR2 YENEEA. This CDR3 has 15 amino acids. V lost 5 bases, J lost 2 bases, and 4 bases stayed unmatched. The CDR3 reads CASSRGQGNTDTQYF. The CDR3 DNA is TGTGCCAGCAGCCGGGGACAGGGGAACACAGATACGCAGTATTTT.

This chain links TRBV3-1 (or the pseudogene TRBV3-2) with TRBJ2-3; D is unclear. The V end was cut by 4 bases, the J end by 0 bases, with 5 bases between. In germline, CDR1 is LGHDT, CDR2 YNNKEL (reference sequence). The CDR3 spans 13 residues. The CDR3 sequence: CASSPTSTDTQYF. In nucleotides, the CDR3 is TGTGCCAGCAGCCCGACTAGCACAGATACGCAGTATTTT.

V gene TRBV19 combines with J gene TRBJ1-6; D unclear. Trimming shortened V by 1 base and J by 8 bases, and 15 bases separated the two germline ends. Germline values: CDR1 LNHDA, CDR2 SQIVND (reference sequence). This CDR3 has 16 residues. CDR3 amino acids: CASSIVLNSGHSPLHF. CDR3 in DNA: TGTGCCAGTAGTATAGTACTTAACAGTGGGCATTCACCCCTCCACTTT.

The CDR3 region is CASSPGLGTGQFF. The CDR3 bases are TGCGCCAGCAGCCCGGGGCTGGGGACTGGACAGTTCTTC. This chain joins TRBV4-3 and TRBJ2-1, with D tentatively TRBD2 (6 bases). This CDR3 comprises 13 residues. Germline V CDR1 and CDR2: LGHNA, YSLEER. V was trimmed by 4 bases and J by 13 bases, leaving 17 bases between them.

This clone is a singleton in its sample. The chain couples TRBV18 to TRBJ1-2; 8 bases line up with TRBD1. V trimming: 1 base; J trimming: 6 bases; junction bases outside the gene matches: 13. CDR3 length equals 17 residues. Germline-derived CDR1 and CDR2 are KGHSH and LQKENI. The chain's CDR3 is CASSPLGTGARNDGYTF. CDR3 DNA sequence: TGTGCCAGCTCACCACTTGGGACAGGCGCCCGGAATGATGGCTACACCTTC. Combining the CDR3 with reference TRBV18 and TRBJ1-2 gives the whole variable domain NAGVMQNPRHLVRRRGQEARLRCSPMKGHSHVYWYRQLPEEGLKFMVYLQKENIIDESGMPKERFSAEFPKEGPSILRIQQVVRGDSAAYFCASSPLGTGARNDGYTFGSGTRLTVV.

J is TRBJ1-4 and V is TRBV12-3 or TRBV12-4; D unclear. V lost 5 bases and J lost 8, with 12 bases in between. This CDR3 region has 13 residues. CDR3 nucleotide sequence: TGTGCCAGCAGTAAGTTGGCGGGAGAAAAACTGTTTTTT. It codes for CASSKLAGEKLFF.

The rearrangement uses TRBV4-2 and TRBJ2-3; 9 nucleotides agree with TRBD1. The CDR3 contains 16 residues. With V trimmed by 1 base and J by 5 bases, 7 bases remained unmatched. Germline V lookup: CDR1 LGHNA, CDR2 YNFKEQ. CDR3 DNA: TGTGCCAGCAGCCAAGGGTTACAGGGGGCTGAAGATACGCAGTATTTT. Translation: CASSQGLQGAEDTQYF.

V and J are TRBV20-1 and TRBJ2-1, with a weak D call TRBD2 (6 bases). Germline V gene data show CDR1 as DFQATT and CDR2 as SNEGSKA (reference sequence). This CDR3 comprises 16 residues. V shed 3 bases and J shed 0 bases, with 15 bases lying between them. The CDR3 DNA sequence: TGCAGTGCTAGTCCAGCGGGTGCTCCCTCCTACAATGAGCAGTTCTTC. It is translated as CSASPAGAPSYNEQFF.

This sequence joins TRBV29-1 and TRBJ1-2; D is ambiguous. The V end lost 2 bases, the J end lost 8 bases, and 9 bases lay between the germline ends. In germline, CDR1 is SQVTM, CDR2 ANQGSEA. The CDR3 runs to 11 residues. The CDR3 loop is CSVERGKGYTF. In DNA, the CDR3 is TGCAGCGTTGAACGGGGTAAAGGCTACACCTTC.

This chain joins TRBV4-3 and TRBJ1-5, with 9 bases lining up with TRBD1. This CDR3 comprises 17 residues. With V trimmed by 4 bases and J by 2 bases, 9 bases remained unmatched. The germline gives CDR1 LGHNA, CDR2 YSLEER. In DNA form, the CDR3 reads TGCGCCAGCAGCCGAGTCACAGGGGGCGCGGGCAATCAGCCCCAGCATTTT. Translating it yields CASSRVTGGAGNQPQHF.

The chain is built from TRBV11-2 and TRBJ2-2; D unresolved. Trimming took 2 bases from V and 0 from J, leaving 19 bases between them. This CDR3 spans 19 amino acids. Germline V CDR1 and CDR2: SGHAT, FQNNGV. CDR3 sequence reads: CASSLRWAAATANTGELFF. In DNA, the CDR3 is TGTGCCAGCAGCTTAAGGTGGGCAGCCGCTACTGCGAACACCGGGGAGCTGTTTTTT.

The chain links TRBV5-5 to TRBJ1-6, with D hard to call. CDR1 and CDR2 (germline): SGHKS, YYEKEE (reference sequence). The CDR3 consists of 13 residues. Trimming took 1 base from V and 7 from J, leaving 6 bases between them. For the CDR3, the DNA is TGTGCCAGCAGCTTGTCTATAAATTCACCCCTCCACTTT. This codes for CASSLSINSPLHF.

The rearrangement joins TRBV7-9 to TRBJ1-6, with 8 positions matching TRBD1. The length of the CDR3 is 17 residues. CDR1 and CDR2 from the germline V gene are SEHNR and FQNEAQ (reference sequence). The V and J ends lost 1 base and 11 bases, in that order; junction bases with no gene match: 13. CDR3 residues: CASSLGPRGPLVPPLHF. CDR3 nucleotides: TGTGCCAGCAGCTTAGGTCCCAGGGGGCCATTAGTGCCACCCCTCCACTTT.